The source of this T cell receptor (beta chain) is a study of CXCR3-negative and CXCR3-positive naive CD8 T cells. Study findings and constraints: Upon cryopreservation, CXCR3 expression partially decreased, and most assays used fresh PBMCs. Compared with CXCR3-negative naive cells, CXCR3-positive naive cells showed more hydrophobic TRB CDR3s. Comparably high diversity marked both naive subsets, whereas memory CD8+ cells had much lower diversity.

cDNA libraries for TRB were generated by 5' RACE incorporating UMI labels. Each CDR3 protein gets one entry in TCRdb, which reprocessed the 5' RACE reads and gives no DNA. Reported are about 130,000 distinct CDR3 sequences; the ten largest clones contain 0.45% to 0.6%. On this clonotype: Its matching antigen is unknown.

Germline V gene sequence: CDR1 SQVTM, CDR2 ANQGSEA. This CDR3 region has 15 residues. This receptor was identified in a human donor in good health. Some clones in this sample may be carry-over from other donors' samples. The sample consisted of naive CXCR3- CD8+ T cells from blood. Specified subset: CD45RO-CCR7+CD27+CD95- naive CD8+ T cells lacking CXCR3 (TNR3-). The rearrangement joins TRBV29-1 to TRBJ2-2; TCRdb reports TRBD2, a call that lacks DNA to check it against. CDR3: CSVADSGGGTGELFF.